These T cell receptor beta chains were read from a single sample in a study of Tregs in tolerant kidney transplant recipients. Libraries were prepared by immunoSEQ multiplex PCR; TCRdb keeps only in-frame clonotypes and omits some of them. This table holds 100,000 or so clones, 93% found once. This specimen consisted of CD4+ T cells from blood (PBMCs), obtained 12 months after the transplant. The receptors were sampled from a human patient who received a combined kidney and bone marrow transplant. Some T cells may be supplied by the graft donor. The CDR3 runs from the conserved cysteine through the conserved F or W. A D gene is named only where the DNA matches it firmly. The listing skips clone size in some rows; elsewhere it reads once, few, many or a size class.

j_gene: TRBJ2-7; v_gene: TRBV19; abundance: .; d_gene: .; CDR3nt: TGTGCCAGTAGTATGGGACTCTCGCGGCACGAGCAGTACTTC; CDR3aa: CASSMGLSRHEQYF
j_gene: TRBJ2-1; v_gene: TRBV21-1; abundance: .; d_gene: .; CDR3nt: TGTGCCAGCAGCAAGGACCCGGGGAAGCCGGGAACCTCCTACAATGAGCAGTTCTTC; CDR3aa: CASSKDPGKPGTSYNEQFF
j_gene: TRBJ2-1; v_gene: TRBV7-9; abundance: .; d_gene: .; CDR3nt: TGTGCCAGCGAACGGTTTTTGTCCTACAATGAGCAGTTCTTC; CDR3aa: CASERFLSYNEQFF
j_gene: TRBJ2-7; v_gene: TRBV19; abundance: .; d_gene: .; CDR3nt: TGTGCCAGTAGTATAGTGGGACTCCCCCGCTGGGAGCAGTACTTC; CDR3aa: CASSIVGLPRWEQYF
j_gene: TRBJ2-3; v_gene: TRBV9; abundance: .; d_gene: .; CDR3nt: TGTGCCAGCAGCGCCCCACTAGCTGCTCGCACAGATACGCAGTATTTT; CDR3aa: CASSAPLAARTDTQYF
j_gene: TRBJ2-2; v_gene: TRBV5-1; abundance: .; d_gene: .; CDR3nt: TGCGCCAGCAGCTTGGCGGGGGAAAGGCCCGGGGAGCTGTTTTTT; CDR3aa: CASSLAGERPGELFF
j_gene: TRBJ2-7; v_gene: TRBV5-1; abundance: once; d_gene: .; CDR3nt: TGCGCCAGCAGCAATCAGGGGTACGAGCAGTACTTC; CDR3aa: CASSNQGYEQYF
j_gene: TRBJ1-2; v_gene: TRBV4-1; abundance: .; d_gene: TRBD1; CDR3nt: TGCGCCAGCAGCCAAGATGAGGGGGCGCGGGGCTATGGCTACACCTTC; CDR3aa: CASSQDEGARGYGYTF
j_gene: TRBJ2-5; v_gene: TRBV7-9; abundance: .; d_gene: .; CDR3nt: TGTGCCAGCAGCTTAGCGACCCGTCAGGGGAATAAGTACTTC; CDR3aa: CASSLATRQGNKYF
j_gene: TRBJ2-7; v_gene: TRBV30; abundance: .; d_gene: .; CDR3nt: TGTGCCTGGATGACGGGCCTGGGGGCTGACGAGCAGTACTTC; CDR3aa: CAWMTGLGADEQYF
j_gene: TRBJ2-1; v_gene: TRBV4-1; abundance: .; d_gene: .; CDR3nt: TGCGCCAGCAGCCAAGACCCTCGCTACAATGAGCAGTTCTTC; CDR3aa: CASSQDPRYNEQFF
j_gene: TRBJ2-5; v_gene: TRBV28; abundance: .; d_gene: TRBD2; CDR3nt: TGTGCCAGCAGTCCGCTAGCGGGAGGGCTGGAGACCCAGTACTTC; CDR3aa: CASSPLAGGLETQYF
j_gene: TRBJ1-4; v_gene: TRBV7-8; abundance: .; d_gene: .; CDR3nt: TGTGCCAGCAGCTTAGAACAGGGACATGAAAAACTGTTTTTT; CDR3aa: CASSLEQGHEKLFF
j_gene: TRBJ1-5; v_gene: TRBV28; abundance: .; d_gene: TRBD1; CDR3nt: TGTGCCAGCAGACAGGGACAGAACAACAATCAGCCCCAGCATTTT; CDR3aa: CASRQGQNNNQPQHF
j_gene: TRBJ1-2; v_gene: TRBV7-2; abundance: .; d_gene: .; CDR3nt: TGTGCCAGCAGCCCTCGCTCCGGTGGCTACACCTTC; CDR3aa: CASSPRSGGYTF
j_gene: TRBJ2-7; v_gene: TRBV11-3; abundance: .; d_gene: .; CDR3nt: TGTGCCAGCAGCTTAGATTCAGGGCGGTCCTACGAGCAGTACTTC; CDR3aa: CASSLDSGRSYEQYF
j_gene: TRBJ1-4; v_gene: TRBV4-1; abundance: .; d_gene: TRBD1; CDR3nt: TGCGCCAGCAGCCAGCCGGACAGGGAAAAACTGTTTTTT; CDR3aa: CASSQPDREKLFF
j_gene: TRBJ2-5; v_gene: TRBV7-2; abundance: .; d_gene: TRBD2; CDR3nt: TGTGCCAGCAGCTCTGAAGGACTAGCGTACCAAGAGACCCAGTACTTC; CDR3aa: CASSSEGLAYQETQYF
j_gene: TRBJ1-5; v_gene: TRBV5-8; abundance: .; d_gene: .; CDR3nt: TGTGCCAGCAGCTTGAATGTAGGGGGAAGCAATCAGCCCCAGCATTTT; CDR3aa: CASSLNVGGSNQPQHF
j_gene: TRBJ1-1; v_gene: TRBV14; abundance: .; d_gene: .; CDR3nt: TGTGCCAGCAGCCAATACGGACATCTCTCGGGTGAAGCTTTCTTT; CDR3aa: CASSQYGHLSGEAFF
j_gene: TRBJ2-7; v_gene: TRBV7-2; abundance: .; d_gene: .; CDR3nt: TGTGCCAGCAGCTTACCGACAGGAGCCTACGAGCAGTACTTC; CDR3aa: CASSLPTGAYEQYF
j_gene: TRBJ2-5; v_gene: TRBV29-1; abundance: .; d_gene: TRBD2; CDR3nt: TGCAGCGTCGCGGGACTAGCGGGACGCCAAGAGACCCAGTACTTC; CDR3aa: CSVAGLAGRQETQYF
j_gene: TRBJ2-3; v_gene: TRBV5-4; abundance: .; d_gene: TRBD2; CDR3nt: TGTGCCAGCAGCCAGCGGGAGGGGGGATATACGCAGTATTTT; CDR3aa: CASSQREGGYTQYF
j_gene: TRBJ2-5; v_gene: TRBV5-4; abundance: .; d_gene: .; CDR3nt: TGTGCCAGCAGCTTGAGCTACCAAGAGACCCAGTACTTC; CDR3aa: CASSLSYQETQYF
j_gene: TRBJ2-7; v_gene: TRBV5-8; abundance: .; d_gene: .; CDR3nt: TGTGCCAGCAGCTTACTAACTAGCAATGGGGGCGAGCAGTACTTC; CDR3aa: CASSLLTSNGGEQYF
j_gene: TRBJ2-1; v_gene: TRBV15; abundance: .; d_gene: .; CDR3nt: TGTGCCACCAGCAGAGATCGGTCCGAGCAGTTCTTC; CDR3aa: CATSRDRSEQFF
j_gene: TRBJ2-7; v_gene: TRBV7-8; abundance: once; d_gene: TRBD2; CDR3nt: TGTGCCAGCAGCACAACTTTAGCGGGGCTCTACGAGCAGTACTTC; CDR3aa: CASSTTLAGLYEQYF
j_gene: TRBJ2-5; v_gene: TRBV7-8; abundance: .; d_gene: TRBD2; CDR3nt: TGTGCCAGCAGCTTAGGAGAGCGGGGGGGCGTGAAGACCCAGTACTTC; CDR3aa: CASSLGERGGVKTQYF
j_gene: TRBJ2-7; v_gene: TRBV28; abundance: .; d_gene: .; CDR3nt: TGTGCCAGCCGCTCCCCCGGACAGACGTACGAGCAGTACTTC; CDR3aa: CASRSPGQTYEQYF
j_gene: TRBJ1-2; v_gene: TRBV30; abundance: .; d_gene: .; CDR3nt: TGTGCCTGGAGTGTCGCGAGGGATGGCTACACCTTC; CDR3aa: CAWSVARDGYTF
j_gene: TRBJ2-1; v_gene: TRBV7-9; abundance: .; d_gene: TRBD2; CDR3nt: TGTGCCAGCAGCTTAGGGACTAGCGGCATCTACAATGAGCAGTTCTTC; CDR3aa: CASSLGTSGIYNEQFF
j_gene: TRBJ1-5; v_gene: TRBV18; abundance: .; d_gene: .; CDR3nt: TGTGCCAGCTCACCGAATAGGGGCGATAATCAGCCCCAGCATTTT; CDR3aa: CASSPNRGDNQPQHF
j_gene: TRBJ2-2; v_gene: TRBV29-1; abundance: once; d_gene: TRBD2; CDR3nt: TGCAGCGTTGAATCGGGGCTAGCGGGAGGCGGGGAGCTGTTTTTT; CDR3aa: CSVESGLAGGGELFF
j_gene: TRBJ2-3; v_gene: TRBV27; abundance: .; d_gene: .; CDR3nt: TGTGCCAGCAGTAGCCCGAATCGGGTCCCAGATACGCAGTATTTT; CDR3aa: CASSSPNRVPDTQYF
j_gene: TRBJ1-1; v_gene: TRBV6-6; abundance: .; d_gene: .; CDR3nt: TGTGCCAGCAGTTACCGCGGGGGGGATACTGAAGCTTTCTTT; CDR3aa: CASSYRGGDTEAFF
j_gene: TRBJ1-5; v_gene: TRBV2; abundance: .; d_gene: .; CDR3nt: TGTGCCAGCCGGCCTCGGCAGGGTGCACAGCCCCAGCATTTT; CDR3aa: CASRPRQGAQPQHF
j_gene: TRBJ1-1; v_gene: TRBV4-1; abundance: .; d_gene: .; CDR3nt: TGCGCCAGCAGCCAAGATTTGGGCCAGAACACTGAAGCTTTCTTT; CDR3aa: CASSQDLGQNTEAFF
j_gene: TRBJ2-3; v_gene: TRBV6-4; abundance: once; d_gene: TRBD2; CDR3nt: TGTGCCAGCAGTGACAACCCTTCTCTAGCGGGGGGGCCGATAGATACGCAGTATTTT; CDR3aa: CASSDNPSLAGGPIDTQYF
j_gene: TRBJ2-1; v_gene: TRBV5-1; abundance: .; d_gene: TRBD2; CDR3nt: TGCGCCAGCAGCTTGGTACTAGCGGGAGCTTGGAATGAGCAGTTCTTC; CDR3aa: CASSLVLAGAWNEQFF
j_gene: TRBJ2-3; v_gene: TRBV2; abundance: .; d_gene: TRBD2; CDR3nt: TGTGCCAGCACCCTAGCGGGAGGGAGACACACAGATACGCAGTATTTT; CDR3aa: CASTLAGGRHTDTQYF
j_gene: TRBJ2-1; v_gene: TRBV7-2; abundance: .; d_gene: .; CDR3nt: TGTGCCAGCAGCTTAGTAGGGGGGGCCAGTTACAATGAGCAGTTCTTC; CDR3aa: CASSLVGGASYNEQFF
j_gene: TRBJ2-1; v_gene: TRBV5-1; abundance: .; d_gene: .; CDR3nt: TGCGCCAGCAGCTTGGGACTAGTGTTGTTCCACAATGAGCAGTTCTTC; CDR3aa: CASSLGLVLFHNEQFF
j_gene: TRBJ2-7; v_gene: TRBV7-9; abundance: .; d_gene: TRBD1; CDR3nt: TGTGCCAGCACCCCTTTGGGACAGAGCTCCTACGAGCAGTACTTC; CDR3aa: CASTPLGQSSYEQYF
j_gene: TRBJ1-2; v_gene: TRBV4-2; abundance: .; d_gene: .; CDR3nt: TGTGCCAGCAGCCAAGATGCAGGGATGTATGGCTACACCTTC; CDR3aa: CASSQDAGMYGYTF
j_gene: TRBJ1-5; v_gene: TRBV18; abundance: .; d_gene: .; CDR3nt: TGTGCCAGCTCCCGCTTAGATAGCAATCAGCCCCAGCATTTT; CDR3aa: CASSRLDSNQPQHF
j_gene: TRBJ1-4; v_gene: TRBV18; abundance: .; d_gene: TRBD1; CDR3nt: TGTGCCAGCTCAGCCCGAACGGGACAGGGTAATGAAAAACTGTTTTTT; CDR3aa: CASSARTGQGNEKLFF
j_gene: TRBJ2-3; v_gene: TRBV6-5; abundance: .; d_gene: TRBD2; CDR3nt: TGTGCCAGCAGTGGCGGGAGTGTTGGCACAGATACGCAGTATTTT; CDR3aa: CASSGGSVGTDTQYF
j_gene: TRBJ2-5; v_gene: TRBV10-3; abundance: .; d_gene: TRBD2; CDR3nt: TGTGCCATCAGTGAGGCGTTCGGGCGGGAGGTCCGGGAGACCCAGTACTTC; CDR3aa: CAISEAFGREVRETQYF
j_gene: TRBJ2-3; v_gene: TRBV5-5; abundance: .; d_gene: TRBD1; CDR3nt: TGTGCCAGCAGCATAGGACAGGGGCCGTCATATTTT; CDR3aa: CASSIGQGPSYF
j_gene: TRBJ2-3; v_gene: TRBV10-3; abundance: .; d_gene: TRBD1; CDR3nt: TGTGCCGTGGGACAGGGGGCAATCACAGATACGCAGTATTTT; CDR3aa: CAVGQGAITDTQYF
j_gene: TRBJ2-2; v_gene: TRBV14; abundance: .; d_gene: .; CDR3nt: TGTGCCAGCAGCGCCGGCGGGGAGCTGTTTTTT; CDR3aa: CASSAGGELFF